This T cell receptor (beta chain) was documented in a study of blood T cells in healthy people across ages. Study at large: With template switching, about one barcoded beta molecule was captured per two T cells.

The authors ran a second PCR of 7 to 11 cycles using a sample-barcoded 5' primer and a J-beta primer mix. A 12-random-nucleotide template-switch adaptor tagged each cDNA molecule. TCRdb redid the calling of the 5' RACE reads with MiXCR, one entry per CDR3 protein. Seen here are 1.5 million to 2 million distinct CDR3 sequences, about 50% observed once, and the top ten hold less than 2.5%. Trimming removed 4 bases at V and 2 bases at J, with 19 bases between. The CDR3 loop spans 17 amino acids. CDR1 and CDR2 (germline): MNHEY, SMNVEV (reference sequence). Findings and limits, study-wide: Age brought a roughly linear fall in TCR beta diversity measured per million T cells.

This clonotype occurred a few times. Its antigen is not identified. Extracted total RNA amounted to at least 6 micrograms for each sample. The rearrangement uses TRBV27 and TRBJ2-3; the D gene is possibly TRBD2 (6 bases). This TCR was sampled from a woman aged 40 to 50 in good health. Input material: blood. The CDR3 DNA sequence: TGTGCCAGCAGTTGGGAGGCGCCCGGCAGTACCACAGATACGCAGTATTTT. Translation: CASSWEAPGSTTDTQYF.